Below are 21 T cell receptor beta chains sequenced from a single sample in a study of shared T cell receptors in the human thymus. The table came from immunoSEQ multiplex PCR; TCRdb's copy has only in-frame clones and leaves some out. The top ten hold about 0.012% of the sample, which has hundreds of thousands of clones, around 78% seen once. These sequences were also reported in another study, on human thymus T cells.

The sequencing sample was made of thymocytes. Receptor source: a boy under two years old with a congenital heart defect.

The chain is built from TRBV7-8 and TRBJ1-5, with D unclear. Germline V gene data show CDR1 as SGHVS and CDR2 as FQNEAQ. CDR3 length equals 13 residues. V dropped 4 bases and J dropped 7 bases, with 11 bases sitting between them. The CDR3 spells CASSWQANQPQHF. CDR3 coding DNA: TGTGCCAGCAGCTGGCAGGCGAACCAGCCCCAGCATTTT.

J is TRBJ2-3 and V is TRBV27; TRBD2 matches 11 bases. With 6 bases clipped from V and 8 bases from J, the junction kept 7 bases outside the gene matches. Per the germline V gene, CDR1 is MNHEY and CDR2 is SMNVEV (reference sequence). The CDR3 runs 14 residues. In DNA form, the CDR3 reads TGTGCCAGCAGCAAACTAGCGGGAGAGTGTACGCAGTATTTT. It codes for CASSKLAGECTQYF.

This sequence joins TRBV28 and TRBJ2-7; tentatively, D is TRBD2 (5 bases). The germline V and J ends were trimmed by 6 bases and 1 base, with 10 bases remaining between them. Germline V gives CDR1 MDHEN, CDR2 SYDVKM. The CDR3 sequence is 13 residues long. CDR3 in amino acids: CASSAGRSYEQYF. CDR3 DNA: TGTGCCAGCAGCGCGGGTCGTTCCTACGAGCAGTACTTC.

This clone was detected only a few times. The rearrangement uses TRBV4-2 and TRBJ2-3; 7 bases agree with TRBD2. Germline V lookup: CDR1 LGHNA, CDR2 YNFKEQ. The trim removed 2 bases at V and 2 bases at J, leaving 19 bases unmatched. The CDR3 length is 20 residues. The CDR3 DNA follows: TGTGCCAGCAGCCAAATCGAGGGGCTAGCGGCCCGATTTTTCACAGATACGCAGTATTTT. Protein: CASSQIEGLAARFFTDTQYF.

The rearrangement joins TRBV11-2 to TRBJ2-7; 7 positions match TRBD2. Germline loops: CDR1 SGHAT, CDR2 FQNNGV. The CDR3 is made up of 17 amino acids. With 2 bases clipped from V and 7 bases from J, the junction kept 17 bases outside the gene matches. CDR3 region: CASSLNGQREMAGEQYF. For the CDR3, the DNA is TGTGCCAGCAGCTTAAACGGGCAGCGGGAAATGGCGGGGGAGCAGTACTTC.

The chain has TRBV5-1 and TRBJ2-3; 7 nucleotides line up with TRBD1. The germline V gene encodes CDR1 SGHRS and CDR2 YFSETQ. The CDR3 contains 14 residues. Trimming at V came to 4 bases and at J to 3 bases, leaving 5 bases not matched to a gene. The CDR3, as DNA: TGCGCCAGCAGCCTGACAGGGCCGACAGATACGCAGTATTTT. Translated, it gives CASSLTGPTDTQYF.

CDR3 bases: TGTGCCAGCAGTTTTGGGCAGAGGGGCAATCAGCCCCAGCATTTT. Residues: CASSFGQRGNQPQHF. The J gene is TRBJ1-5, the V gene TRBV28; D uncertain. CDR3 length: 15 residues. From germline, CDR1 is MDHEN and CDR2 SYDVKM. V dropped 3 bases and J dropped 2 bases, with 11 bases sitting between them.

The chain has TRBV5-1 and TRBJ1-1, with 7 bases identical to TRBD1. The J segment lost 2 bases and the V segment lost 5 bases, leaving 9 bases of the junction unmatched. The CDR3 is 15 amino acids. Germline assignment: CDR1 SGHRS and CDR2 YFSETQ. The CDR3 DNA reads TGCGCCAGCAGAATCCAGGAGGGGGCAAACACTGAAGCTTTCTTT. Protein product: CASRIQEGANTEAFF.

The chain is built from TRBV15 and TRBJ1-1; 7 bases align to TRBD1. J gave up 1 base and V 5 bases, and 4 bases lay outside the gene matches. The CDR3 totals 14 residues. Germline loops: CDR1 LNHNV, CDR2 YYDKDF (reference sequence). The CDR3, as DNA: TGTGCCACCAGCCGACAGGGCCAGAACACTGAAGCTTTCTTT. As protein: CATSRQGQNTEAFF.

This sequence joins TRBV2 and TRBJ2-2; TRBD1 matches 12 bases. Germline CDR1 and CDR2: SNHLY and FYNNEI. This CDR3 is 17 amino acids long. With 7 bases clipped from V and 3 bases from J, the junction kept 9 bases outside the gene matches. The CDR3 DNA is TGTGCCAGCACCAACCGGGACAGGGGGCCTCACACCGGGGAGCTGTTTTTT. Protein product: CASTNRDRGPHTGELFF.

The chain couples TRBV7-8 to TRBJ2-7; TRBD1 aligns across 10 bases. J lost 1 base, V lost 5 bases, and 5 bases had no gene match. CDR3 length: 15 amino acids. Germline CDR1 SGHVS, CDR2 FQNEAQ. This CDR3 reads CASSPSGQGSYEQYF. The CDR3, as DNA: TGTGCCAGCAGCCCCTCGGGACAGGGGTCCTACGAGCAGTACTTC.

This sequence joins TRBV7-9 and TRBJ2-1; 7 nucleotides match TRBD1. The V segment lost 8 bases and the J segment 2 bases; nucleotides outside the gene matches: 9. Germline V gene sequence: CDR1 SEHNR, CDR2 FQNEAQ (reference sequence). The CDR3 has 15 amino acids. The DNA of the CDR3 is TGTGCCAGCCGGCCCGGGGACAGTGCCTACAATGAGCAGTTCTTC. It codes for CASRPGDSAYNEQFF.

The J gene is TRBJ2-7, the V gene TRBV28; TRBD1 agrees at 8 bases. From germline, CDR1 is MDHEN and CDR2 SYDVKM. CDR3 length: 19 amino acids. Trimming at V came to 6 bases and at J to 0 bases, leaving 19 bases not matched to a gene. This chain's CDR3 is CASSPIPPQPGQVSYEQYF. DNA for the CDR3: TGTGCCAGCAGCCCAATTCCCCCCCAACCGGGACAGGTCTCCTACGAGCAGTACTTC.

The genes are TRBV6-1 and TRBJ1-2; 9 positions match TRBD1. The CDR3 is 15 residues long. Germline V gene sequence: CDR1 MNHNS, CDR2 SASEGT. V gave up 6 bases and J gave up 6 bases; unmatched junction bases: 11. The CDR3 protein is CASREWDREVDGYTF. The CDR3 DNA follows: TGTGCCAGCAGAGAATGGGACAGGGAGGTGGATGGCTACACCTTC.

This chain uses TRBV5-1 with TRBJ2-7, with D perhaps matching TRBD1 (6 bases). The germline V gene has CDR1 SGHRS and CDR2 YFSETQ. The CDR3 is 13 amino acids. Trimming stripped 3 bases from V and 7 bases from J, with 14 bases between. The CDR3 region has the DNA TGCGCCAGCAGCTGGGGGCCCCGAGATGAGCAGTACTTC. It yields the protein CASSWGPRDEQYF.

V and J are TRBV7-9 and TRBJ2-1; D perhaps matches TRBD1 (6 bases). V was cut by 5 bases and J by 7 bases, with 18 bases left in between. The CDR3 is 15 residues long. Germline CDR1 and CDR2: SEHNR and FQNEAQ (reference sequence). The CDR3 DNA reads as TGTGCCAGCAGCCACCCTGGGGGCTACAATAATGAGCAGTTCTTC. It translates to CASSHPGGYNNEQFF.

The chain combines TRBV7-9 with TRBJ2-3; TRBD1 matches at 7 bases. The CDR3 contains 17 residues. Germline CDR1 SEHNR, CDR2 FQNEAQ (reference sequence). The trim removed 4 bases at V and 0 bases at J, leaving 10 bases unmatched. In nucleotides, the CDR3 is TGTGCCAGCAGCTACGCGGTACAGGGGAGAAGCACAGATACGCAGTATTTT. Translating it yields CASSYAVQGRSTDTQYF.

The chain combines TRBV28 with TRBJ2-1, with a possible D match to TRBD2 (6 bases). The CDR3 spans 15 residues. V shed 6 bases and J shed 1 base, with 13 bases lying between them. Per germline, CDR1 MDHEN and CDR2 SYDVKM. The CDR3 coding sequence is TGTGCCAGCAGCCTATGGGACTTGTCCTACAATGAGCAGTTCTTC. Protein sequence: CASSLWDLSYNEQFF.

The chain's CDR3 is CAWSVRGTPVYTGELFF. The CDR3 DNA reads as TGTGCCTGGAGTGTACGTGGGACTCCGGTTTACACCGGGGAGCTGTTTTTT. The chain is built from TRBV30 and TRBJ2-2; D possibly corresponds to TRBD2 (6 bases). CDR3 length: 17 residues. V was clipped by 0 bases and J by 3 bases, with 17 bases between them. CDR1 and CDR2 from the germline V gene are GTSNPN and SVGIG (reference sequence). Together with reference TRBV30 and TRBJ2-2, the CDR3 gives the full variable domain: SQTIHQWPATLVQPVGSPLSLECTVEGTSNPNLYWYRQAAGRGLQLLFYSVGIGQISSEVPQNLSASRPQDRQFILSSKKLLLSDSGFYLCAWSVRGTPVYTGELFFGEGSRLTVL.

The J gene is TRBJ2-7, the V gene TRBV9; TRBD2 is a possible D gene (6 bases). V was clipped by 4 bases and J by 1 base, with 12 bases between them. The CDR3 contains 14 residues. Per the germline V gene, CDR1 is SGDLS and CDR2 is YYNGEE. In DNA, the CDR3 is TGTGCCAGCAGCAAAGAAGGAGGGTCCTACGAGCAGTACTTC. Encoded protein: CASSKEGGSYEQYF.

The chain combines TRBV21-1 with TRBJ2-7; TRBD2 was called by the table and not checked on the DNA. TRBV21-1 is listed as a pseudogene. This CDR3 contains 15 residues. The CDR3 protein is CASSKPSGSSYEQYF. Written as DNA, the CDR3 is TGTGCCAGCAGCAAACCTAGCGGGAGCTCCTACGAGCAGTACTTC.